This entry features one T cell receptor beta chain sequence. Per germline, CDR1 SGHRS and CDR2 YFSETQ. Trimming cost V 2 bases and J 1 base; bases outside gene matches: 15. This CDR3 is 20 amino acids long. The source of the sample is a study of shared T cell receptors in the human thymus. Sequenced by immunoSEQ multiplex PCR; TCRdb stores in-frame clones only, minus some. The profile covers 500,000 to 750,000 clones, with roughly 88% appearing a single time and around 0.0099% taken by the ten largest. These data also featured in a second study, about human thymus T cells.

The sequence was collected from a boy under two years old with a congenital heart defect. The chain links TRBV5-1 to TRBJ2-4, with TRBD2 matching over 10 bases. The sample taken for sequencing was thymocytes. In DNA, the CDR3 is TGCGCCAGCAGCTTTGGGGCAGCGGGAGGGATGCGCCGGGCCAAAAACATTCAGTACTTC. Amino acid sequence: CASSFGAAGGMRRAKNIQYF.